This T cell receptor (beta chain) was sequenced during a study of blood T cell repertoires in COVID-19. Assay used: immunoSEQ multiplex PCR; TCRdb lists only in-frame clones, some missing. This table has about 92,000 clones, around three quarters appearing once. The CDR3 totals 13 residues. Germline V gives CDR1 SQVTM, CDR2 ANQGSEA. With 5 bases removed from V and 2 bases from J, the gap between germline ends came to 11 bases. The chain is built from TRBV29-1 and TRBJ2-3; a weak D match, TRBD1 (6 bases). The TCR was taken from a man aged 45 to 65 who had recovered from COVID-19. The sequencing sample was made of peripheral blood. The CDR3 here is CSVHPGHTDTQYF. CDR3 DNA: TGCAGCGTTCATCCGGGACACACAGATACGCAGTATTTT.